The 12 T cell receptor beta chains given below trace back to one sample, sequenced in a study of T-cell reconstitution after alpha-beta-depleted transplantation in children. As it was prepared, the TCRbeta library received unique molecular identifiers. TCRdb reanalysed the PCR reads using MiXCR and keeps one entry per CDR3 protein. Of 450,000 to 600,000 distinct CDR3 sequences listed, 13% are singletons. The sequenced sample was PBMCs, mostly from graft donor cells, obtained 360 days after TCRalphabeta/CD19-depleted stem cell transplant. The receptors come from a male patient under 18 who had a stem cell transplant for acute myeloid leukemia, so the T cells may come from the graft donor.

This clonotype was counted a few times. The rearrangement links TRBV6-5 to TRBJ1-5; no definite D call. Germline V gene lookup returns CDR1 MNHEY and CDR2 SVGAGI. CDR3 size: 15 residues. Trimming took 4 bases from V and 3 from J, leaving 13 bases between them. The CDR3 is CASSSPTLLNQPQHF. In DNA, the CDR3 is TGTGCCAGCAGTTCGCCTACCCTTCTCAATCAGCCCCAGCATTTT.

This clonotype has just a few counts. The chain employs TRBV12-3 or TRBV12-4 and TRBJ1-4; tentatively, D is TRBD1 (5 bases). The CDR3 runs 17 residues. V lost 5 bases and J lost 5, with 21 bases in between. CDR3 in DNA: TGTGCCAGCAGTCAGACACCGGGGCAGGGAGGGAATGAAAAACTGTTTTTT. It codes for CASSQTPGQGGNEKLFF.

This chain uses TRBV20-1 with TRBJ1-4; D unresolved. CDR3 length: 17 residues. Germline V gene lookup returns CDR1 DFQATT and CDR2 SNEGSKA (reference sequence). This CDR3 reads CCARDPKWRRLNEKLFF. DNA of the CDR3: TGCTGCGCTAGAGATCCCAAATGGAGACGGCTGAATGAAAAACTGTTTTTT.

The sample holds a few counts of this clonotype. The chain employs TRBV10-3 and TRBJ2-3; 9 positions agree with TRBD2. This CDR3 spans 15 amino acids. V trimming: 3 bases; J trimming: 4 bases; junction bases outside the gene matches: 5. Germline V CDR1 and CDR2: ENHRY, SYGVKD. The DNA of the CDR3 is TGTGCCATCAGTGAACCAGCGGGAGGCCCAGATACGCAGTATTTT. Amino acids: CAISEPAGGPDTQYF.

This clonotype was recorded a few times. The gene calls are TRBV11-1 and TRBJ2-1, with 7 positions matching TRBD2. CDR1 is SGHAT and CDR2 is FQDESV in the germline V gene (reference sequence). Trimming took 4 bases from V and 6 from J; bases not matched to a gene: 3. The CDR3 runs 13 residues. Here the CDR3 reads CASSWTSINEQFF. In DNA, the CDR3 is TGTGCCAGCAGCTGGACTAGTATCAATGAGCAGTTCTTC. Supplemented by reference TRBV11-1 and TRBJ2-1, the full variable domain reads EAEVAQSPRYKITEKSQAVAFWCDPISGHATLYWYRQILGQGPELLVQFQDESVVDDSQLPKDRFSAERLKGVDSTLKIQPAELGDSAMYLCASSWTSINEQFFGPGTRLTVL.

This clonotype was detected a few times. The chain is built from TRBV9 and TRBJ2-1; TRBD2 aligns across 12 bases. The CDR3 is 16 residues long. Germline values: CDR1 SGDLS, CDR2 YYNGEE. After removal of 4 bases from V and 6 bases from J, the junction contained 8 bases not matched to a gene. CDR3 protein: CASSFRETSGGNEQFF. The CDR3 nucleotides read TGTGCCAGCAGCTTCCGGGAGACTAGCGGGGGCAATGAGCAGTTCTTC.

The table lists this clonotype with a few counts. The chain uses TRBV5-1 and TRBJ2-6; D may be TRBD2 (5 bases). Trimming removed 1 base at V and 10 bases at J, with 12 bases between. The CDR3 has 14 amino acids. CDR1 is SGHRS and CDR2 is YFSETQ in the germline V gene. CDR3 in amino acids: CASSLSVRDNVLTF. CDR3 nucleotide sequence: TGCGCCAGCAGCTTGTCGGTCCGGGATAACGTCCTGACTTTC.

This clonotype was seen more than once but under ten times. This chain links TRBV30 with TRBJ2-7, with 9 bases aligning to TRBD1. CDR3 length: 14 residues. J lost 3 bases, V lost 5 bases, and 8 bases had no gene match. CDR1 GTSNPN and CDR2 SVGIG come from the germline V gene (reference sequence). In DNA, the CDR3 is TGTGCCTGGGGGATTGAGGACAGGGGCTACGAGCAGTACTTC. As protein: CAWGIEDRGYEQYF.

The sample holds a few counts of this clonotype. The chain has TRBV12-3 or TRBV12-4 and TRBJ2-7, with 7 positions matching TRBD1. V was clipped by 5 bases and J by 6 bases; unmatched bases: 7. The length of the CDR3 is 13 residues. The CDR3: CASSTTGNGEQYF. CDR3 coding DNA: TGTGCCAGCAGTACGACAGGGAACGGCGAGCAGTACTTC.

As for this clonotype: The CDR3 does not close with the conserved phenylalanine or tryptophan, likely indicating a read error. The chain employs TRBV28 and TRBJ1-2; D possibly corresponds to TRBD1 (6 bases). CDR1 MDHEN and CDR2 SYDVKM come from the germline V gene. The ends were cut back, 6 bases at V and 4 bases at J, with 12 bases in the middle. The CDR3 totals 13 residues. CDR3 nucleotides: TGTGCCAGCAGCCCCCGGACAGTCTATGGCTACACCTGC. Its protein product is CASSPRTVYGYTC.

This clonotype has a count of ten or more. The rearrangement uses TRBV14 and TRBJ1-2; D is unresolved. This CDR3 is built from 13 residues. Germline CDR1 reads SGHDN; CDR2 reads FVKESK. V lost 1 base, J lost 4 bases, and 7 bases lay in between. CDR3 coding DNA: TGTGCCAGCAGCCAAGGGGCGGTCTATGGCTACACCTTC. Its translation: CASSQGAVYGYTF.

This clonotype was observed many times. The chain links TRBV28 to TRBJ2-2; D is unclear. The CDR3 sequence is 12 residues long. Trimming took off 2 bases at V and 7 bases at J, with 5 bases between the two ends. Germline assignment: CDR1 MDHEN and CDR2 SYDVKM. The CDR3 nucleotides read TGTGCCAGCAGTTTACTTATCGGGGAGCTGTTTTTT. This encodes CASSLLIGELFF.